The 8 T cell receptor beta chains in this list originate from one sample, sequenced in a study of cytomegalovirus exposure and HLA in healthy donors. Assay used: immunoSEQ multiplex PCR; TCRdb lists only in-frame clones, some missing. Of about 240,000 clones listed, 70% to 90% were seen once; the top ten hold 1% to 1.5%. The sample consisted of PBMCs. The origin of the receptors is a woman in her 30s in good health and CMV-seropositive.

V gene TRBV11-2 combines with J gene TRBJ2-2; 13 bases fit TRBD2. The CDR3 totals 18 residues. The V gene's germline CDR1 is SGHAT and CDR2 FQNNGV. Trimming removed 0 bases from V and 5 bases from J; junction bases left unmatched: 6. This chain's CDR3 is CASSLDPRTSGSTGELFF. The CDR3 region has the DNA TGTGCCAGCAGCTTAGACCCCAGGACTAGCGGGAGTACCGGGGAGCTGTTTTTT. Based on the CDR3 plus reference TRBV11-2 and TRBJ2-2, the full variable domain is EAGVAQSPRYKIIEKRQSVAFWCNPISGHATLYWYQQILGQGPKLLIQFQNNGVVDDSQLPKDRFSAERLKGVDSTLKIQPAKLEDSAVYLCASSLDPRTSGSTGELFFGEGSRLTVL.

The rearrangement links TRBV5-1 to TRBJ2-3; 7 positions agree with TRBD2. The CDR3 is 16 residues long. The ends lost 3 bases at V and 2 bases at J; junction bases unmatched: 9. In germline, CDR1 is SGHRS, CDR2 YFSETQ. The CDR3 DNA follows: TGCGCCAGCAGCTGGTATCCGGGACTATCCACAGATACGCAGTATTTT. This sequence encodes CASSWYPGLSTDTQYF.

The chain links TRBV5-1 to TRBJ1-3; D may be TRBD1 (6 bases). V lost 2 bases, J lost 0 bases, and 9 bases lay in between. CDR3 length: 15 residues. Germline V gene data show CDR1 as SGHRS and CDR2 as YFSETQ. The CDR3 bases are TGCGCCAGCAGCTTCGGACAGAGCTCTGGAAACACCATATATTTT. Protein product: CASSFGQSSGNTIYF.

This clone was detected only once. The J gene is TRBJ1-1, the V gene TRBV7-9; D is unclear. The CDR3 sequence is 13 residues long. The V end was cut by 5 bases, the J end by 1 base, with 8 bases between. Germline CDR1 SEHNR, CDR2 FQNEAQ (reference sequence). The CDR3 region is CASSRGWNTEAFF. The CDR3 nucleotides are TGTGCCAGCAGCCGAGGCTGGAACACTGAAGCTTTCTTT.

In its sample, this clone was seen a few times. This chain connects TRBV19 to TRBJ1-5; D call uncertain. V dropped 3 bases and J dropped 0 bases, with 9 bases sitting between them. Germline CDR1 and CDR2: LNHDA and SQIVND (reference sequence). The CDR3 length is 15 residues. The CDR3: CASSIQHDSNQPQHF. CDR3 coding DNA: TGTGCCAGTAGTATCCAACACGATAGCAATCAGCCCCAGCATTTT.

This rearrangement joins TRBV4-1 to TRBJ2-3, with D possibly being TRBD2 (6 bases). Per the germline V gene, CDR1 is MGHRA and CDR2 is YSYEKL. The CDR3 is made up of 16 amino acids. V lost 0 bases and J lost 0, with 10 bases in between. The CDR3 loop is CASSQDGSPSTDTQYF. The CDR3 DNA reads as TGCGCCAGCAGCCAAGACGGGAGCCCTAGCACAGATACGCAGTATTTT.

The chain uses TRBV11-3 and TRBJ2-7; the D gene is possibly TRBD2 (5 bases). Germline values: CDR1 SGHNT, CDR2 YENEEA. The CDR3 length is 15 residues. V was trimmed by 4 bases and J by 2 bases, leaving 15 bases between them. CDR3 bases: TGTGCCAGCAGCTCCTTCGGGGAGAATACCTACGAGCAGTACTTC. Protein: CASSSFGENTYEQYF.

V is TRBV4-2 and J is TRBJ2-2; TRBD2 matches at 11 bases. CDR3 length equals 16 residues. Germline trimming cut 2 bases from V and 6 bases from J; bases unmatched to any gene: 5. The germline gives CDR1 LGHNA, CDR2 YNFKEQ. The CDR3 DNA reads TGTGCCAGCAGCCAAATTAGCGGGAGGGCCGCCGGGGAGCTGTTTTTT. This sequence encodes CASSQISGRAAGELFF.